The TCR beta chain described here comes from a study of T cell responses to AZD1222 COVID-19 vaccine. Overall study results and limits: In the spike-specific TCR repertoire, nearly half reportedly target unmutated variant regions. Baseline serology detected seropositivity in only a handful of AZD1222 recipients. Across the whole spike, CD4 TCRs peaked at regions 160-218 and 743-854.

The CDR3 runs 16 residues. Germline V gives CDR1 KGHDR, CDR2 SFDVKD. Trimming shortened V by 4 bases and J by 1 base, and 15 bases separated the two germline ends. Clones were sequenced by immunoSEQ multiplex PCR, and TCRdb holds only the in-frame ones, with some missing. Of some 200,000 clones listed, approximately 94% are singletons. Points on this clone: What it binds is not known.

Doses given second, at about 4 or about 12 weeks, were pooled. The TCR sequence derives from an adult who received the AZD1222 COVID-19 vaccine. The gene calls are TRBV24-1 and TRBJ1-1; D gene unclear. Specimen: peripheral blood, collected 28 days after the second AZD1222 dose. CDR3 sequence reads: CATSDPPWATNTEAFF. As DNA, the CDR3 is TGTGCCACCAGTGACCCCCCGTGGGCTACGAACACTGAAGCTTTCTTT.